The 29 T cell receptor beta chains reported below all come from one sample, sequenced in a study of blood T cell repertoires in COVID-19. Using immunoSEQ multiplex PCR, the repertoire was profiled, and TCRdb retains in-frame clones only, with some absent. This sample has about 99,000 clones, with more than 75% found just once. The material sequenced was peripheral blood. These receptors were obtained from a human donor in a cohort sampled during active COVID-19.

V and J are TRBV6-1 and TRBJ2-7; D possibly corresponds to TRBD2 (7 bases). Germline V CDR1 and CDR2: MNHNS, SASEGT. The CDR3 spans 16 residues. V was pared by 3 bases and J by 3 bases, with 18 bases between. CDR3 protein: CASSDLGGPSIYEQYF. CDR3 sequence (DNA): TGTGCCAGCAGTGATCTCGGGGGGCCCTCCATCTACGAGCAGTACTTC.

The chain links TRBV7-2 to TRBJ1-1; D not resolved. V was pared by 5 bases and J by 2 bases, with 12 bases between. The CDR3 is 14 amino acids. Germline assignment: CDR1 SGHTA and CDR2 FQGNSA. As DNA, the CDR3 is TGTGCCAGCAGCCCCGTGGCAGAAAACACTGAAGCTTTCTTT. The encoded protein is CASSPVAENTEAFF.

The chain recombines TRBV14 with TRBJ1-1; 8 positions agree with TRBD1. The CDR3 sequence is 15 residues long. The ends lost 4 bases at V and 3 bases at J; junction bases unmatched: 7. Germline assignment: CDR1 SGHDN and CDR2 FVKESK. CDR3 amino acids: CASSPRQGFDTEAFF. CDR3 DNA sequence: TGTGCCAGCAGCCCTAGACAGGGGTTCGACACTGAAGCTTTCTTT.

The chain combines TRBV19 with TRBJ1-5; 8 bases align to TRBD1. Per germline, CDR1 LNHDA and CDR2 SQIVND (reference sequence). With V trimmed by 1 base and J by 3 bases, 2 bases remained unmatched. The CDR3 covers 15 residues. The CDR3 DNA is TGTGCCAGTAGTATAGGGACAGGGCTCAATCAGCCCCAGCATTTT. Encoded protein: CASSIGTGLNQPQHF. The variable domain in full, completed from reference TRBV19 and TRBJ1-5, reads DGGITQSPKYLFRKEGQNVTLSCEQNLNHDAMYWYRQDPGQGLRLIYYSQIVNDFQKGDIAEGYSVSREKKESFPLTVTSAQKNPTAFYLCASSIGTGLNQPQHFGDGTRLSIL.

The chain is built from TRBV5-5 and TRBJ2-2, with D unclear. Germline V gene lookup returns CDR1 SGHKS and CDR2 YYEKEE (reference sequence). The length of the CDR3 is 13 residues. The ends were cut back, 3 bases at V and 4 bases at J, with 7 bases in the middle. This CDR3 reads CASSYAVTGELFF. CDR3 nucleotide sequence: TGTGCCAGCAGCTATGCGGTCACCGGGGAGCTGTTTTTT.

This clone was recorded only once. V gene TRBV19 combines with J gene TRBJ2-7; 10 positions agree with TRBD1. CDR1 LNHDA and CDR2 SQIVND come from the germline V gene (reference sequence). The CDR3 runs to 15 residues. Trimming at V came to 1 base and at J to 7 bases, leaving 7 bases not matched to a gene. CDR3 DNA: TGTGCCAGTAGTATAGGAGACAGGGGGCGCTCGGAGCAGTACTTC. Translation: CASSIGDRGRSEQYF.

This chain connects TRBV29-1 to TRBJ2-4, with D uncertain. The CDR3 spans 11 residues. V lost 3 bases and J 9 bases, leaving 9 bases between the germline ends. The V gene's germline CDR1 is SQVTM and CDR2 ANQGSEA. CDR3 protein: CSVDSGAIQYF. The CDR3 DNA follows: TGCAGCGTTGACTCCGGTGCCATTCAGTACTTC.

This rearrangement joins TRBV5-6 to TRBJ1-5; maybe TRBD1 (5 bases). This CDR3 is built from 13 residues. CDR1 and CDR2 (germline): SGHDT, YYEEEE. V was cut by 2 bases and J by 7 bases, with 10 bases left in between. CDR3 amino acids: CASSLGAGQPQHF. The CDR3 nucleotides are TGTGCCAGCAGCTTAGGGGCTGGACAGCCCCAGCATTTT.

This clone was counted a single time. V usage is TRBV6-2 or TRBV6-3 and J usage is TRBJ1-5, with D unresolved. The germline CDR1 and CDR2 sequences are MNHEY and SVGEGT. Trimming shortened V by 4 bases and J by 6 bases, and 7 bases separated the two germline ends. The CDR3 runs to 12 residues. The CDR3 nucleotides read TGTGCCAGCAGTTTCGTATCTCAGCCCCAGCATTTT. Amino acids: CASSFVSQPQHF.

The chain uses TRBV7-2 and TRBJ2-7; TRBD2 matches at 9 bases. In germline, CDR1 is SGHTA, CDR2 FQGNSA. The CDR3 runs to 17 residues. The ends lost 0 bases at V and 6 bases at J; junction bases unmatched: 12. CDR3 amino acids: CASSLAGLAGSLREQYF. CDR3 in DNA: TGTGCCAGCAGCTTAGCCGGGCTAGCGGGGTCCCTTCGCGAGCAGTACTTC.

The chain has TRBV5-1 and TRBJ1-2; D might be TRBD1 (6 bases). The CDR3 spans 13 residues. V was clipped by 4 bases and J by 4 bases, with 11 bases between them. The V gene's germline CDR1 is SGHRS and CDR2 YFSETQ. The CDR3 region has the DNA TGCGCCAGCAGCGCGGGGGCGGGCTATGGCTACACCTTC. Protein sequence: CASSAGAGYGYTF. Using reference TRBV5-1 and TRBJ1-2 for the parts outside the CDR3, the full variable domain is KAGVTQTPRYLIKTRGQQVTLSCSPISGHRSVSWYQQTPGQGLQFLFEYFSETQRNKGNFPGRFSGRQFSNSRSEMNVSTLELGDSALYLCASSAGAGYGYTFGSGTRLTVV.

V and J are TRBV4-2 and TRBJ1-4, with 10 bases identical to TRBD1. Germline-derived CDR1 and CDR2 are LGHNA and YNFKEQ. V shed 2 bases, J shed 0 bases, and the junction held 9 bases outside the gene matches. The CDR3 is 19 amino acids. The CDR3 region has the DNA TGTGCCAGCAGCCAATACGAGGGGACAGGGGTAACAACTAATGAAAAACTGTTTTTT. Protein sequence: CASSQYEGTGVTTNEKLFF.

The chain employs TRBV11-2 and TRBJ2-2; TRBD1 might be the D (6 bases). The CDR3 spans 14 residues. V was cut by 1 base and J by 6 bases, with 9 bases left in between. Germline CDR1 and CDR2: SGHAT and FQNNGV. The CDR3 coding sequence is TGTGCCAGCAGCTTAGTGGGGGCCGCCGGGGAGCTGTTTTTT. It yields the protein CASSLVGAAGELFF. Drawing the rest from reference TRBV11-2 and TRBJ2-2, the complete variable domain is EAGVAQSPRYKIIEKRQSVAFWCNPISGHATLYWYQQILGQGPKLLIQFQNNGVVDDSQLPKDRFSAERLKGVDSTLKIQPAKLEDSAVYLCASSLVGAAGELFFGEGSRLTVL.

This clone was recorded a few times. This chain connects TRBV20-1 to TRBJ2-3; 8 bases are a match to TRBD2. This CDR3 contains 11 residues. Germline CDR1 is DFQATT and CDR2 is SNEGSKA (reference sequence). V dropped 5 bases and J dropped 10; count of bases not matched to a gene: 5. The CDR3 region is CSAAGLEAQYF. The CDR3 region has the DNA TGCAGTGCTGCGGGACTAGAGGCGCAGTATTTT.

About this clone: The same CDR3 also results from other DNA sequences found in this sample. The V and J genes are TRBV3-1 (or the pseudogene TRBV3-2) and TRBJ1-2, with 7 nucleotides matching TRBD1. The J segment lost 1 base and the V segment lost 4 bases, leaving 6 bases of the junction unmatched. The length of the CDR3 is 15 residues. The germline V gene has CDR1 LGHDT and CDR2 YNNKEL (reference sequence). CDR3 nucleotides: TGTGCCAGCAGCCCGAGGACAGGAAGTAACTATGGCTACACCTTC. This encodes CASSPRTGSNYGYTF.

As DNA, the CDR3 is TGTGCCAGCAGTCCCGACAGGTCTCATCAGCCCCAGCATTTT. It encodes CASSPDRSHQPQHF. V gene TRBV27 combines with J gene TRBJ1-5; D is perhaps TRBD1 (6 bases). Germline assignment: CDR1 MNHEY and CDR2 SMNVEV (reference sequence). Between the trimmed V and J ends, which lost 5 bases and 5 bases, there was a span of 13 bases. The CDR3 is 14 residues long.

This chain uses TRBV5-4 with TRBJ1-2; 11 nucleotides align to TRBD1. Per the germline V gene, CDR1 is SGHNT and CDR2 is YYREEE (reference sequence). The CDR3 runs 15 residues. The V and J ends lost 5 bases and 2 bases, in that order; junction bases with no gene match: 5. The CDR3 sequence: CASRPGQGANYGYTF. CDR3 bases: TGTGCCAGCAGACCCGGACAGGGGGCCAACTATGGCTACACCTTC. The whole variable domain, remainder taken from reference TRBV5-4 and TRBJ1-2, is ETGVTQSPTHLIKTRGQQVTLRCSSQSGHNTVSWYQQALGQGPQFIFQYYREEENGRGNFPPRFSGLQFPNYSSELNVNALELDDSALYLCASRPGQGANYGYTFGSGTRLTVV.

The rearrangement joins TRBV5-6 to TRBJ1-2; 12 positions agree with TRBD1. Germline lookup yields CDR1 SGHDT and CDR2 YYEEEE. V shed 0 bases, J shed 5 bases, and the junction held 2 bases outside the gene matches. This CDR3 contains 15 residues. CDR3 sequence (DNA): TGTGCCAGCAGCTTGGAGGGACAGGGGGCATATGGCTACACCTTC. This codes for CASSLEGQGAYGYTF.

The table lists this clone with many counts. The CDR3 spells CASSPWTGGRGYTF. The CDR3 DNA reads TGCGCCAGCAGCCCTTGGACAGGGGGTCGAGGCTACACCTTC. V gene TRBV4-3 combines with J gene TRBJ1-2; TRBD1 aligns across 10 bases. V lost 4 bases to trimming and J lost 8 bases; unmatched junction nucleotides: 7. The length of the CDR3 is 14 residues. Germline CDR1 LGHNA, CDR2 YSLEER.

The gene calls are TRBV3-1 (or the pseudogene TRBV3-2) and TRBJ2-7; D call uncertain. Germline CDR1 is LGHDT and CDR2 is YNNKEL (reference sequence). CDR3 length: 13 residues. V was shortened by 0 bases and J by 4 bases, with 7 bases between the two germline ends. CDR3 bases: TGTGCCAGCAGCCAAGATTCTAGGTACGAGCAGTACTTC. It translates to CASSQDSRYEQYF.

The chain uses TRBV3-1 (or the pseudogene TRBV3-2) and TRBJ2-2; D is ambiguous. This CDR3 has 12 residues. V shed 9 bases and J shed 5 bases, with 10 bases lying between them. Germline loops: CDR1 LGHDT, CDR2 YNNKEL (reference sequence). CDR3 in amino acids: CASNGWTGELFF. DNA for the CDR3: TGTGCCAGTAACGGTTGGACCGGGGAGCTGTTTTTT.

The chain has TRBV19 and TRBJ1-1; 12 nucleotides match TRBD1. After removal of 7 bases from V and 7 bases from J, the junction contained 10 bases not matched to a gene. Germline CDR1 LNHDA, CDR2 SQIVND (reference sequence). The CDR3 spans 15 residues. In nucleotides, the CDR3 is TGTGCCAGTACCCTGGGACAGGGGGCGGCGGTTGAAGCTTTCTTT. Encoded protein: CASTLGQGAAVEAFF.

The chain combines TRBV7-6 with TRBJ2-5; TRBD2 matches 9 bases. This CDR3 spans 17 amino acids. J was trimmed by 7 bases and V by 0 bases; bases with no gene match: 12. Looked up from germline, CDR1 is SGHVS and CDR2 is FNYEAQ. This chain's CDR3 is CASSLARRERGARTQYF. The CDR3 DNA sequence: TGTGCCAGCAGCTTAGCGAGGAGGGAGCGGGGGGCTCGGACCCAGTACTTC.

This clone was seen a single time. V gene TRBV5-5 combines with J gene TRBJ1-5; the D gene is possibly TRBD1 (6 bases). CDR3 size: 16 residues. V lost 1 base and J lost 3, with 14 bases in between. The germline V gene has CDR1 SGHKS and CDR2 YYEKEE (reference sequence). In DNA, the CDR3 is TGTGCCAGCAGCTTGTCCGCGGGGGCCCTCAATCAGCCCCAGCATTTT. This encodes CASSLSAGALNQPQHF.

This clone appeared a few times. The rearrangement joins TRBV3-1 (or the pseudogene TRBV3-2) to TRBJ1-6; D remains ambiguous. The CDR3 runs 16 residues. Germline lookup yields CDR1 LGHDT and CDR2 YNNKEL (reference sequence). The V and J ends lost 1 base and 9 bases respectively, with 16 bases between them. For the CDR3, the DNA is TGTGCCAGCAGCCAAGGGTCAGTTCGAAATGGTTCACCCCTCCACTTT. Its protein is CASSQGSVRNGSPLHF.

This chain links TRBV30 with TRBJ1-6; 9 bases map to TRBD1. Looked up from germline, CDR1 is GTSNPN and CDR2 is SVGIG (reference sequence). The CDR3 extends over 17 amino acids. The V segment lost 2 bases and the J segment 3 bases; nucleotides outside the gene matches: 8. The CDR3 is CAWSWRTGDIYNSPLHF. The CDR3 nucleotides read TGTGCCTGGAGTTGGAGGACAGGGGATATCTATAATTCACCCCTCCACTTT. The full variable domain, rest sourced from reference TRBV30 and TRBJ1-6, is SQTIHQWPATLVQPVGSPLSLECTVEGTSNPNLYWYRQAAGRGLQLLFYSVGIGQISSEVPQNLSASRPQDRQFILSSKKLLLSDSGFYLCAWSWRTGDIYNSPLHFGNGTRLTVT.

The chain is built from TRBV4-3 and TRBJ1-2; TRBD1 is a possible D gene (5 bases). The CDR3 is 15 residues long. Germline V gene sequence: CDR1 LGHNA, CDR2 YSLEER. V was trimmed by 1 base and J by 2 bases, leaving 11 bases between them. The chain's CDR3 is CASSQGDWGNYGYTF. In nucleotides, the CDR3 is TGCGCCAGCAGCCAAGGGGACTGGGGAAACTATGGCTACACCTTC.

This chain joins TRBV2 and TRBJ1-6; D perhaps matches TRBD1 (6 bases). In germline, CDR1 is SNHLY, CDR2 FYNNEI. The CDR3 is made up of 16 amino acids. Trimming took 4 bases from V and 7 from J, leaving 17 bases between them. DNA of the CDR3: TGTGCCAGCAGTGTACAGGGTAGTGCCGCAAATTCACCCCTCCACTTT. Translation gives CASSVQGSAANSPLHF.

The chain recombines TRBV5-1 with TRBJ1-6, with 10 bases lining up with TRBD1. With 4 bases clipped from V and 7 bases from J, the junction kept 8 bases outside the gene matches. The length of the CDR3 is 16 residues. The V gene's germline CDR1 is SGHRS and CDR2 YFSETQ. The CDR3 coding sequence is TGCGCCAGCAGCCTACGACAGGGGGCGCAGAATTCACCCCTCCACTTT. This sequence encodes CASSLRQGAQNSPLHF.